The 5 T cell receptor beta chains below were found in one sample sequenced in a study of blood T cell repertoires in COVID-19 (dated by TCRdb to the early 2020s). The library was obtained by the immunoSEQ multiplex PCR assay. TCRdb provides this immuneACCESS table in a form limited to in-frame rearrangements. Some clones are lacking; in checked studies, under half of them reflect an unresolved V gene, and why the rest are absent is not known. This sample comprises more than 200,000 clones, about 86% of them detected only once. More than 8% of the sample belongs to the ten largest clones. The sample was peripheral blood. The receptors originated from a woman between 50 and 59 years old with acute or convalescent COVID-19.

This clone was seen only a few times. J is TRBJ1-3 and V is TRBV4-1, with 8 bases fitting TRBD1. CDR3 length equals 16 residues. Trimming cost V 0 bases and J 7 bases; bases outside gene matches: 8. Germline V CDR1 and CDR2: MGHRA, YSYEKL. The CDR3 sequence is CASSQEERQGSNTIYF. The CDR3, as DNA: TGCGCCAGCAGCCAAGAGGAAAGACAGGGGAGCAACACCATATATTTT.

The V call is TRBV6-4, the J call TRBJ2-1; TRBD2 might be the D (6 bases). V lost 8 bases, J lost 5 bases, and 7 bases lay in between. The germline V gene encodes CDR1 MRHNA and CDR2 SNTAGT. This CDR3 region has 11 residues. CDR3 DNA sequence: TGTGCCAGCGGGGGGAACAATGAGCAGTTCTTC. Translating gives CASGGNNEQFF.

The genes are TRBV11-2 and TRBJ2-1; 7 bases fit TRBD2. Germline CDR1 SGHAT, CDR2 FQNNGV. V gave up 1 base and J gave up 4 bases; unmatched junction bases: 7. CDR3 length: 16 amino acids. The CDR3 region is CASSLARGSVYNEQFF. CDR3 sequence (DNA): TGTGCCAGCAGCTTAGCGCGGGGGAGTGTTTACAATGAGCAGTTCTTC.

This chain uses TRBV19 with TRBJ2-7; D is possibly TRBD1 (6 bases). This CDR3 comprises 15 residues. CDR1 is LNHDA and CDR2 is SQIVND in the germline V gene (reference sequence). The ends were cut back, 3 bases at V and 0 bases at J, with 12 bases in the middle. CDR3 protein: CASSIRDTYSYEQYF. CDR3 coding DNA: TGTGCCAGTAGTATCCGGGACACATACTCCTACGAGCAGTACTTC.

The V call is TRBV7-2, the J call TRBJ2-3; no definite D call. The CDR3 is 16 amino acids. V lost 5 bases and J lost 0, with 15 bases in between. The germline gives CDR1 SGHTA, CDR2 FQGNSA. CDR3 in amino acids: CASSPSGDFSTDTQYF. In DNA form, the CDR3 reads TGTGCCAGCAGCCCCTCGGGTGACTTTAGCACAGATACGCAGTATTTT.